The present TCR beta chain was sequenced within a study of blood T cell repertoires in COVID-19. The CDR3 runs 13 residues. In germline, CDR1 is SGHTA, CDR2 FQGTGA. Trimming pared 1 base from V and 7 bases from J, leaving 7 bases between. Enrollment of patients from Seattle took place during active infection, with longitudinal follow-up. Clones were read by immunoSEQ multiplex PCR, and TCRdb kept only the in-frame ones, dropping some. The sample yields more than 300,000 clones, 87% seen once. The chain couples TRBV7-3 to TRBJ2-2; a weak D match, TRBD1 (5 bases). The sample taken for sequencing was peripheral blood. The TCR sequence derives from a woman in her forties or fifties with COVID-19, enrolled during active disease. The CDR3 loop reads CASSLKGYGELFF. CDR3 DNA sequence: TGTGCCAGCAGCTTAAAGGGGTACGGGGAGCTGTTTTTT.